These 31 T cell receptor beta chains share one sample of origin, sequenced in a study of T cells in Graves' hyperthyroidism and ophthalmopathy (dated by TCRdb to between 2018 and 2020). Library creation used multiplex PCR. TCRdb shows the sequencer as Illumina HiSeq 2000. The TCR beta CDR3 regions were amplified from RNA transcripts. The TCR CDR3 was subjected to a first round of RT-PCR using the HTBI primer set and the Qiagen OneStep RT-PCR kit. Starting from the raw public reads, TCRdb applied fastp trimming at Q25, assembled clones with MiXCR and retained in-frame beta chains. Rows matching on CDR3 protein sequence are summarized as one entry with the most common DNA and genes. This sample lists around 580,000 distinct CDR3 sequences; 16% were detected once. The ten largest clones capture 15% to 20% of the sample. Sequenced input: blood. Receptors originate from a woman under 30 with Graves' hyperthyroidism.

Remarks on this clonotype: This may be a read error, as it is one base from a much larger clone. The gene calls are TRBV2 and TRBJ1-5; a weak D match, TRBD1 (5 bases). Germline V gene data show CDR1 as SNHLY and CDR2 as FYNNEI. The CDR3 is made up of 15 amino acids. Trimming shortened V by 10 bases and J by 0 bases, and 16 bases separated the two germline ends. This CDR3 is CAIRYRLYSNQPQHF. The CDR3 bases are TGTGCCATCAGGTACAGGCTTTATAGCAATCAGCCCCAGCATTTT. Full variable domain (rest looked up from reference TRBV2 and TRBJ1-5): EPEVTQTPSHQVTQMGQEVILRCVPISNHLYFYWYRQILGQKVEFLVSFYNNEISEKSEIFDDQFSVERPDGSNFTLKIRSTKLEDSAMYFCAIRYRLYSNQPQHFGDGTRLSIL.

This clonotype was recorded a few times. The CDR3 sequence is CAWSALSNQPQHF. DNA for the CDR3: TGTGCCTGGAGTGCTCTTAGCAATCAGCCCCAGCATTTT. The chain employs TRBV30 and TRBJ1-5; unclear D gene. Trimming pared 1 base from V and 0 bases from J, leaving 4 bases between. CDR3 length: 13 residues. Germline V CDR1 and CDR2: GTSNPN, SVGIG (reference sequence).

The chain combines TRBV27 with TRBJ2-6; TRBD1 is a possible D gene (6 bases). Germline loops: CDR1 MNHEY, CDR2 SMNVEV (reference sequence). The CDR3 is made up of 16 amino acids. V lost 6 bases to trimming and J lost 2 bases, with 14 bases between them. The CDR3, as DNA: TGTGCCAGCAGCCCCAAGGGGGTGGCTGGGGCCAACGTCCTGACTTTC. This sequence encodes CASSPKGVAGANVLTF.

The chain couples TRBV19 to TRBJ2-1, with D hard to call. Per the germline V gene, CDR1 is LNHDA and CDR2 is SQIVND (reference sequence). This CDR3 has 16 residues. V was trimmed by 2 bases and J by 2 bases, leaving 13 bases between them. The chain's CDR3 is CASSISGSFPYNEQFF. In DNA, the CDR3 is TGTGCCAGTAGTATATCGGGTTCTTTTCCCTACAATGAGCAGTTCTTC.

This clonotype has at least ten counts. CDR3 sequence: CASSRDRVQPQHF. In DNA form, the CDR3 reads TGTGCCAGCAGCCGGGACAGGGTTCAGCCCCAGCATTTT. This chain joins TRBV7-2 and TRBJ1-5; 9 bases are a match to TRBD1. V lost 5 bases, J lost 6 bases, and 2 bases stayed unmatched. The CDR3 runs 13 residues. CDR1 and CDR2 from the germline V gene are SGHTA and FQGNSA.

This clonotype was counted ten times or more. The chain recombines TRBV11-2 with TRBJ2-1; 12 bases fit TRBD1. V lost 5 bases and J lost 8; bases outside the gene matches: 10. This CDR3 is built from 16 residues. The germline V gene encodes CDR1 SGHAT and CDR2 FQNNGV. The CDR3 here is CASSPQSGTGGHEQFF. The DNA of the CDR3 is TGTGCCAGCAGCCCTCAGTCCGGGACAGGGGGCCATGAGCAGTTCTTC.

This clonotype was found once. The chain links TRBV6-5 to TRBJ1-5; TRBD1 aligns across 8 bases. This CDR3 comprises 15 residues. The junction had 2 bases not matched to a gene; V was cut back by 0 bases and J by 4 bases. Germline loops: CDR1 MNHEY, CDR2 SVGAGI. CDR3 protein: CASSYSWTGNQPQHF. The CDR3 DNA reads TGTGCCAGCAGTTACTCGTGGACAGGGAATCAGCCCCAGCATTTT.

DNA of the CDR3: TGTGCCAGTGGGTTCGTAGAGACCCAGTACTTC. It is translated as CASGFVETQYF. V usage is TRBV2 and J usage is TRBJ2-5; D remains unclear. The germline V and J ends were trimmed by 9 bases and 4 bases, with 9 bases remaining between them. CDR1 is SNHLY, CDR2 FYNNEI, per germline. The CDR3 sequence is 11 residues long.

For the CDR3, the DNA is TGCAGCGTCGTTGGACGGATCTCCTACAATGAGCAGTTCTTC. As protein: CSVVGRISYNEQFF. The rearrangement uses TRBV29-1 and TRBJ2-1; D is ambiguous. Germline-derived CDR1 and CDR2 are SQVTM and ANQGSEA. Trimming removed 6 bases from V and 0 bases from J, with 12 bases in between. CDR3 length: 14 residues.

In its sample, this clonotype was seen many times. The chain is built from TRBV30 and TRBJ1-1; D may be TRBD1 (6 bases). This CDR3 is built from 13 residues. CDR1 and CDR2 (germline): GTSNPN, SVGIG (reference sequence). The germline V and J ends were trimmed by 1 base and 3 bases, with 9 bases remaining between them. DNA for the CDR3: TGTGCCTGGAGTGCCTCAGGGGACACTGAAGCTTTCTTT. Amino acid sequence: CAWSASGDTEAFF.

Concerning this clonotype itself: The junction and the germline gene differ at one end; a read error may be behind it. This chain links TRBV9 with TRBJ2-3; TRBD2 aligns across 11 bases. The CDR3 contains 15 residues. The germline gives CDR1 SGDLS, CDR2 YYNGEE. The CDR3 loop reads CTSSVAGGFTDTQYF. CDR3 bases: TGTACCAGCAGCGTAGCGGGGGGGTTCACAGATACGCAGTATTTT.

This clonotype was detected many times. This chain connects TRBV30 to TRBJ1-1; unclear D gene. The CDR3 sequence is 13 residues long. The V gene's germline CDR1 is GTSNPN and CDR2 SVGIG (reference sequence). The V end lost 0 bases, the J end lost 1 base, and 6 bases lay between the germline ends. The CDR3 reads CAWSVTKNTEAFF. The CDR3 DNA follows: TGTGCCTGGAGTGTAACCAAGAACACTGAAGCTTTCTTT. Variable domain in full (rest from reference TRBV30 and TRBJ1-1): SQTIHQWPATLVQPVGSPLSLECTVEGTSNPNLYWYRQAAGRGLQLLFYSVGIGQISSEVPQNLSASRPQDRQFILSSKKLLLSDSGFYLCAWSVTKNTEAFFGQGTRLTVV.

This clonotype occurred a few times. This chain uses TRBV4-3 with TRBJ1-4; 9 bases align to TRBD1. CDR3 length equals 16 residues. J gave up 10 bases and V 0 bases, and 9 bases lay outside the gene matches. Germline V gene sequence: CDR1 LGHNA, CDR2 YSLEER. CDR3 in amino acids: CASSQETGTGSGKLFF. The CDR3 DNA reads TGCGCCAGCAGCCAAGAAACGGGGACAGGGAGCGGAAAACTGTTTTTT.

This clonotype was seen repeatedly, ten times or more. The rearrangement uses TRBV27 and TRBJ1-5; possibly TRBD1 for D (6 bases). V was cut by 2 bases and J by 9 bases, with 14 bases left in between. There are 14 residues in the CDR3. CDR1 is MNHEY and CDR2 is SMNVEV in the germline V gene (reference sequence). CDR3 in amino acids: CASSLGGSGTPQHF. In nucleotides, the CDR3 is TGTGCCAGCAGTTTAGGGGGCTCCGGTACGCCCCAGCATTTT.

A few counts support this clonotype. The CDR3 reads CASSLQVTGELFF. In DNA form, the CDR3 reads TGTGCCAGCAGCCTACAGGTGACCGGGGAGCTGTTTTTT. The chain uses TRBV13 and TRBJ2-2, with D possibly being TRBD1 (5 bases). Deletions cut 5 bases from V and 5 bases from J, with 9 bases between. This CDR3 is built from 13 residues. Per the germline V gene, CDR1 is PRHDT and CDR2 is FYEKMQ (reference sequence). Based on the CDR3 plus reference TRBV13 and TRBJ2-2, the full variable domain is AAGVIQSPRHLIKEKRETATLKCYPIPRHDTVYWYQQGPGQDPQFLISFYEKMQSDKGSIPDRFSAQQFSDYHSELNMSSLELGDSALYFCASSLQVTGELFFGEGSRLTVL.

Many counts were recorded for this clonotype. This chain connects TRBV12-3 or TRBV12-4 to TRBJ1-1; D might be TRBD1 (5 bases). The V end was cut by 5 bases, the J end by 0 bases, with 10 bases between. The CDR3 covers 14 residues. In DNA form, the CDR3 reads TGTGCCAGCAGTCCAAGGACAATGAACACTGAAGCTTTCTTT. Amino acid sequence: CASSPRTMNTEAFF.

This clonotype has at least ten counts. This chain joins TRBV20-1 and TRBJ2-5; D possibly corresponds to TRBD1 (5 bases). The CDR3 is 13 residues long. The V end lost 4 bases, the J end lost 1 base, and 10 bases lay between the germline ends. The germline V gene has CDR1 DFQATT and CDR2 SNEGSKA (reference sequence). This chain's CDR3 is CSAKGRLQETQYF. CDR3 nucleotide sequence: TGCAGTGCTAAGGGGCGCCTCCAAGAGACCCAGTACTTC.

There are many counts of this clonotype. The V gene is TRBV24-1, the J gene TRBJ2-1; 9 bases agree with TRBD2. The V segment lost 9 bases and the J segment 7 bases; nucleotides outside the gene matches: 9. The CDR3 sequence is 14 residues long. Germline V gene data show CDR1 as KGHDR and CDR2 as SFDVKD. CDR3 nucleotide sequence: TGTGCCACCGGTCCAGCGGGAGGACGGAATGAGCAGTTCTTC. It encodes CATGPAGGRNEQFF.

V is TRBV28 and J is TRBJ2-2; 9 positions match TRBD2. Germline V gives CDR1 MDHEN, CDR2 SYDVKM. V lost 1 base, J lost 1 base, and 4 bases stayed unmatched. The CDR3 runs 17 residues. The CDR3 spells CASSLFSGGKNTGELFF. CDR3 sequence (DNA): TGTGCCAGCAGTTTATTTAGCGGGGGAAAGAACACCGGGGAGCTGTTTTTT. The full variable domain, in which reference TRBV28 and TRBJ2-2 provide the parts outside the CDR3, is DVKVTQSSRYLVKRTGEKVFLECVQDMDHENMFWYRQDPGLGLRLIYFSYDVKMKEKGDIPEGYSVSREKKERFSLILESASTNQTSMYLCASSLFSGGKNTGELFFGEGSRLTVL.

The chain links TRBV20-1 to TRBJ1-6; TRBD1 aligns across 8 bases. This CDR3 has 14 amino acids. Germline lookup yields CDR1 DFQATT and CDR2 SNEGSKA (reference sequence). J lost 10 bases, V lost 6 bases, and 11 bases had no gene match. The CDR3 reads CSAKPGQGSSPLHF. As DNA, the CDR3 is TGCAGTGCGAAACCAGGACAGGGAAGCTCACCCCTCCACTTT.

This clonotype was counted a few times. This chain joins TRBV15 and TRBJ2-7; D is ambiguous. Germline loops: CDR1 LNHNV, CDR2 YYDKDF (reference sequence). This CDR3 is built from 13 residues. Trimming stripped 3 bases from V and 3 bases from J, with 9 bases between. CDR3 region: CATSRGSHYEQYF. In nucleotides, the CDR3 is TGTGCCACCAGCAGGGGCTCCCACTACGAGCAGTACTTC.

This clonotype was counted ten times or more. V gene TRBV2 combines with J gene TRBJ2-1; 9 bases line up with TRBD1. CDR3 length: 13 amino acids. The V gene's germline CDR1 is SNHLY and CDR2 FYNNEI. J gave up 8 bases and V 8 bases, and 7 bases lay outside the gene matches. The CDR3 sequence: CASSRDRVDEQFF. The CDR3 DNA is TGTGCCAGCTCCCGGGACAGGGTAGATGAGCAGTTCTTC.

The chain links TRBV9 to TRBJ2-1, with 9 bases identical to TRBD2. CDR3 size: 17 residues. The J segment lost 3 bases and the V segment lost 0 bases, leaving 7 bases of the junction unmatched. Germline V lookup: CDR1 SGDLS, CDR2 YYNGEE. CDR3 protein: CASSVDLWRGGYNEQFF. DNA of the CDR3: TGTGCCAGCAGCGTAGATTTATGGCGGGGGGGCTACAATGAGCAGTTCTTC.

CDR3 DNA: TGTGCCAGCAGTTACATGGGGCGCGGCTACACCTTC. Translated, it gives CASSYMGRGYTF. V usage is TRBV6-5 and J usage is TRBJ1-2, with TRBD1 as a possible D gene (5 bases). V dropped 2 bases and J dropped 8 bases, with 9 bases sitting between them. The CDR3 spans 12 residues. Germline values: CDR1 MNHEY, CDR2 SVGAGI.

The chain carries TRBV27 and TRBJ2-1; D is perhaps TRBD2 (5 bases). The CDR3 covers 14 residues. Trimming removed 3 bases from V and 9 bases from J, with 15 bases in between. Germline CDR1 MNHEY, CDR2 SMNVEV (reference sequence). CDR3 in DNA: TGTGCCAGCAGTTTTGGTACTGAGGGTGGTGAGCAGTTCTTC. Encoded protein: CASSFGTEGGEQFF.

This clonotype was counted a few times. This chain links TRBV29-1 with TRBJ2-4, with D perhaps matching TRBD1 or TRBD2 (6 bases each). V lost 7 bases and J lost 0, with 13 bases in between. The CDR3 extends over 14 amino acids. CDR1 is SQVTM and CDR2 is ANQGSEA in the germline V gene. In DNA, the CDR3 is TGCAGCGCCGCCGGGGGCGAAGCCAAAAACATTCAGTACTTC. Translating gives CSAAGGEAKNIQYF.

This clonotype was seen at least ten times. The V gene is TRBV28, the J gene TRBJ2-3; 10 nucleotides match TRBD2. The CDR3 extends over 16 amino acids. The J segment lost 4 bases and the V segment lost 4 bases, leaving 8 bases of the junction unmatched. Per germline, CDR1 MDHEN and CDR2 SYDVKM. DNA of the CDR3: TGTGCCAGCAGTTATTCGTCTAGCGGGAGCGCAGATACGCAGTATTTT. Its translation: CASSYSSSGSADTQYF.

The chain is built from TRBV7-9 and TRBJ2-3; 10 nucleotides agree with TRBD1. CDR1 and CDR2 (germline): SEHNR, FQNEAQ (reference sequence). The CDR3 is 15 amino acids. With V trimmed by 6 bases and J by 2 bases, 5 bases remained unmatched. The CDR3 loop is CASSSGTGDTDTQYF. DNA for the CDR3: TGTGCCAGCAGTTCCGGGACAGGGGACACAGATACGCAGTATTTT. The full variable domain, in which reference TRBV7-9 and TRBJ2-3 provide the parts outside the CDR3, is DTGVSQNPRHKITKRGQNVTFRCDPISEHNRLYWYRQTLGQGPEFLTYFQNEAQLEKSRLLSDRFSAERPKGSFSTLEIQRTEQGDSAMYLCASSSGTGDTDTQYFGPGTRLTVL.

The chain links TRBV6-1 to TRBJ2-7; maybe TRBD1 (5 bases). This CDR3 region has 12 residues. Germline V gene sequence: CDR1 MNHNS, CDR2 SASEGT. V lost 7 bases and J lost 3, with 10 bases in between. CDR3 loop: CASTLRGYEQYF. The CDR3 DNA reads as TGTGCCAGCACTCTAAGGGGCTACGAGCAGTACTTC.

As concerns this clonotype: A much larger clone sits a single nucleotide away, making a read error possible. The V and J genes are TRBV20-1 and TRBJ1-1; D gene ambiguous. The CDR3 contains 11 residues. The germline V and J ends were trimmed by 5 bases and 7 bases, with 11 bases remaining between them. CDR1 and CDR2 from the germline V gene are DFQATT and SNEGSKA (reference sequence). CDR3 region: CSAEGRIEAFF. Written as DNA, the CDR3 is TGCAGTGCTGAGGGTAGGATTGAAGCTTTCTTT.

This clonotype has a handful of counts. The rearrangement joins TRBV20-1 to TRBJ2-7; D may match TRBD1 or TRBD2 (5 bases each). Trimming removed 0 bases at V and 5 bases at J, with 14 bases between. Germline CDR1 DFQATT, CDR2 SNEGSKA (reference sequence). The CDR3 contains 14 residues. The CDR3 bases are TGCAGTGCTAGAGACGGGGCTAGGGCCCACGAGCAGTACTTC. Its translation is CSARDGARAHEQYF.